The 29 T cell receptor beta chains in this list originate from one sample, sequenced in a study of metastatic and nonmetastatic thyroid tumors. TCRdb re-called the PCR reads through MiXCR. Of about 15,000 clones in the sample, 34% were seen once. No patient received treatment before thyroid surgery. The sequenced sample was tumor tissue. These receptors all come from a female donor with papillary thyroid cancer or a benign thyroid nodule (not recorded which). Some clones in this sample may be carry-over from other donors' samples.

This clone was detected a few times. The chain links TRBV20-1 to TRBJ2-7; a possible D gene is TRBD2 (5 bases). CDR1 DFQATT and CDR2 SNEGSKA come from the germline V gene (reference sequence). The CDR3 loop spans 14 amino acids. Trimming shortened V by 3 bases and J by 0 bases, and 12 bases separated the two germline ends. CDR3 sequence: CSARWRTSSYEQYF. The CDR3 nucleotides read TGCAGTGCTAGGTGGAGGACGAGCTCCTACGAGCAGTACTTC.

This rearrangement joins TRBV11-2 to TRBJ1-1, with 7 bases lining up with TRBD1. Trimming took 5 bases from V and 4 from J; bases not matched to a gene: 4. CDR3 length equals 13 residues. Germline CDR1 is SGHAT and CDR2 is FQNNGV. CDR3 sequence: CASSLSGGTEAFF. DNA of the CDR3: TGTGCCAGCAGCCTATCAGGGGGCACTGAAGCTTTCTTT.

CDR3 region: CSARRTSDYEQYF. As DNA, the CDR3 is TGCAGTGCTAGAAGGACTAGCGACTACGAGCAGTACTTC. The chain employs TRBV20-1 and TRBJ2-7, with 9 bases that match TRBD2. The germline CDR1 and CDR2 sequences are DFQATT and SNEGSKA (reference sequence). The V and J ends lost 2 bases and 3 bases, in that order; junction bases with no gene match: 2. The CDR3 has 13 amino acids.

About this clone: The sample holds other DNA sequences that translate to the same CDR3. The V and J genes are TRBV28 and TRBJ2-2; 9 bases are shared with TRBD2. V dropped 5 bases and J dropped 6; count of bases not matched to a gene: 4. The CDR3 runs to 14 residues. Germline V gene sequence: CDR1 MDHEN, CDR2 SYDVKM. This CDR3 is CASSRTSAAGELFF. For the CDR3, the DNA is TGTGCCAGCAGTAGGACTAGCGCTGCCGGGGAGCTGTTTTTT.

The CDR3 sequence: CASSLGVTGYQQYF. Here the CDR3 DNA reads TGTGCCAGCAGCTTAGGGGTGACAGGGTATCAGCAGTACTTC. V gene TRBV11-2 combines with J gene TRBJ2-7; 7 positions match TRBD1. CDR1 SGHAT and CDR2 FQNNGV come from the germline V gene. V lost 1 base and J lost 8; bases outside the gene matches: 8. The CDR3 covers 14 residues. Based on the CDR3 plus reference TRBV11-2 and TRBJ2-7, the full variable domain is EAGVAQSPRYKIIEKRQSVAFWCNPISGHATLYWYQQILGQGPKLLIQFQNNGVVDDSQLPKDRFSAERLKGVDSTLKIQPAKLEDSAVYLCASSLGVTGYQQYFGPGTRLTVT.

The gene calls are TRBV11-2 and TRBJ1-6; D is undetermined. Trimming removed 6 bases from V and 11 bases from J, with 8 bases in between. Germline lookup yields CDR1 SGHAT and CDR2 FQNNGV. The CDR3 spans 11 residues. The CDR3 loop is CASSSGTPLHF. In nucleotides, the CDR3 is TGTGCCAGCAGTTCGGGAACACCCCTCCACTTT.

Written as DNA, the CDR3 is TGCGCCAGCAGCCCCCGGGAGTTTGGGGCCAACGTCCTGACTTTC. It yields the protein CASSPREFGANVLTF. This chain connects TRBV5-1 to TRBJ2-6; D is perhaps TRBD2 (6 bases). CDR1 SGHRS and CDR2 YFSETQ come from the germline V gene. The ends were cut back, 4 bases at V and 3 bases at J, with 11 bases in the middle. The CDR3 is 15 amino acids.

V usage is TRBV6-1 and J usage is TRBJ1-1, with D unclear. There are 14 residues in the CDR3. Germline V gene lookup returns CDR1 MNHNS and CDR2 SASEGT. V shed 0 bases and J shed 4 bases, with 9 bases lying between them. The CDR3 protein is CASSEARAGTEAFF. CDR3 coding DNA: TGTGCCAGCAGTGAAGCGAGGGCGGGCACTGAAGCTTTCTTT.

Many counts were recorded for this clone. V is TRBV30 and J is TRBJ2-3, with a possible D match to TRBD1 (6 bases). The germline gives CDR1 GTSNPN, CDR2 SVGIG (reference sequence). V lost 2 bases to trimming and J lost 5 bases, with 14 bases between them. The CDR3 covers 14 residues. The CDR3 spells CAWSPRDNEDTQYF. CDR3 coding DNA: TGTGCCTGGAGTCCCAGGGACAATGAAGATACGCAGTATTTT. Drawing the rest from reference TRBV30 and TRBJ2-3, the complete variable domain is SQTIHQWPATLVQPVGSPLSLECTVEGTSNPNLYWYRQAAGRGLQLLFYSVGIGQISSEVPQNLSASRPQDRQFILSSKKLLLSDSGFYLCAWSPRDNEDTQYFGPGTRLTVL.

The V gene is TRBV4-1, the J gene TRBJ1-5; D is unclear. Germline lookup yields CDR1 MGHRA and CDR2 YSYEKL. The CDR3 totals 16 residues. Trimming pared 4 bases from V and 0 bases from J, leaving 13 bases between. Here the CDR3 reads CASSPSGPNSNQPQHF. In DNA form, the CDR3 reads TGCGCCAGCAGCCCCTCTGGGCCGAATAGCAATCAGCCCCAGCATTTT.

The CDR3, as DNA: TGCAGTGCTCCCCATACTAGCGACAAAGAGACCCAGTACTTC. Translating it yields CSAPHTSDKETQYF. This chain joins TRBV20-1 and TRBJ2-5, with TRBD2 matching over 7 bases. The CDR3 loop spans 14 amino acids. V lost 5 bases and J lost 3; bases outside the gene matches: 9. Germline lookup yields CDR1 DFQATT and CDR2 SNEGSKA (reference sequence).

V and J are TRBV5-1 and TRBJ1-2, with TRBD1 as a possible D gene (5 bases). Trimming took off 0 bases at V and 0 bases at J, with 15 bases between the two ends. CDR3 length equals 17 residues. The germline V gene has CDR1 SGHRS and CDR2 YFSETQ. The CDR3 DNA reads TGCGCCAGCAGCTTGGCCCCGGACACACTAGCTAACTATGGCTACACCTTC. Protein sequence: CASSLAPDTLANYGYTF.

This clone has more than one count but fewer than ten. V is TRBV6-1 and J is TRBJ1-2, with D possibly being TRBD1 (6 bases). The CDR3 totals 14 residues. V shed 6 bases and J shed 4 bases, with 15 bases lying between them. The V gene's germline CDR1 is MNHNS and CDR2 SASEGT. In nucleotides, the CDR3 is TGTGCCAGCAGGGGAGGGGGTCGGGGCTATGGCTACACCTTC. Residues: CASRGGGRGYGYTF.

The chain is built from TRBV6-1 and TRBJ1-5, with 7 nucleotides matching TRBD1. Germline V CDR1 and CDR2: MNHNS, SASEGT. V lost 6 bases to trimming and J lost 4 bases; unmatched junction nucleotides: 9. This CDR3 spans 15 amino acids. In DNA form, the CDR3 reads TGTGCCAGCAGCCAGACAGGGCCGGGGAATCAGCCCCAGCATTTT. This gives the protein CASSQTGPGNQPQHF.

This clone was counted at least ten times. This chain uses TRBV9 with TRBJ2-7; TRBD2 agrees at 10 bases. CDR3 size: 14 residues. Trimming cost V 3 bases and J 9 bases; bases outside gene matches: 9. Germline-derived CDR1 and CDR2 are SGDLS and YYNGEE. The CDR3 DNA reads TGTGCCAGCAGCGCGGAGGCTAGCGGGGGAGGGCAGTACTTC. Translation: CASSAEASGGGQYF.

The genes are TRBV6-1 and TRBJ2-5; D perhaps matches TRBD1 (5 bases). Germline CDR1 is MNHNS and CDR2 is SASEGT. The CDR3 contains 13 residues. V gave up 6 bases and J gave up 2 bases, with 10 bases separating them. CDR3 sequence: CASRETDQETQYF. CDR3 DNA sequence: TGTGCCAGCAGGGAGACAGATCAAGAGACCCAGTACTTC.

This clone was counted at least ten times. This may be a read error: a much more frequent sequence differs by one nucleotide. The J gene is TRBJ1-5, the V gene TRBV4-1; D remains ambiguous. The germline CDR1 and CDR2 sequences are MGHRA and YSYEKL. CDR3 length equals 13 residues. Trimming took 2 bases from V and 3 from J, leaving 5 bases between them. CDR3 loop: CASSQQVNQPQHF. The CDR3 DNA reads TGCGCCAGCAGCCAACAGGTCAATCAGCCCCAGCATTTT.

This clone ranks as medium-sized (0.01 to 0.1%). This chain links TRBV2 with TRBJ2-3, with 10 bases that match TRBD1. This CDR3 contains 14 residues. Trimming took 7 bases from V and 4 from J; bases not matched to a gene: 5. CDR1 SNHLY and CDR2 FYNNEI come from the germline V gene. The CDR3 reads CASMRDRGADTQYF. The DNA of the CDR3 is TGTGCCAGCATGAGGGACAGGGGCGCAGATACGCAGTATTTT.

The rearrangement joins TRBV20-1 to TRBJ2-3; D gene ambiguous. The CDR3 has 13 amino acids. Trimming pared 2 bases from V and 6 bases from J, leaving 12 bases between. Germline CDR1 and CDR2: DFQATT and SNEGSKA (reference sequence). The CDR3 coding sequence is TGCAGTGCTAGAATCACGGTTTCGGATACGCAGTATTTT. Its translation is CSARITVSDTQYF.

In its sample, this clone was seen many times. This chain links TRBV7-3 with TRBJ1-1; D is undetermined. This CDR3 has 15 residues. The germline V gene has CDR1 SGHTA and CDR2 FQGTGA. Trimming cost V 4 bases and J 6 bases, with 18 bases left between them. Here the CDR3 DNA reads TGTGCCAGCAGCTCAAGGGCCGGGGAATCGGCTGAAGCTTTCTTT. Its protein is CASSSRAGESAEAFF. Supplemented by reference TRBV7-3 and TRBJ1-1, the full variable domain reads GAGVSQTPSNKVTEKGKYVELRCDPISGHTALYWYRQSLGQGPEFLIYFQGTGAADDSGLPNDRFFAVRPEGSVSTLKIQRTERGDSAVYLCASSSRAGESAEAFFGQGTRLTVV.

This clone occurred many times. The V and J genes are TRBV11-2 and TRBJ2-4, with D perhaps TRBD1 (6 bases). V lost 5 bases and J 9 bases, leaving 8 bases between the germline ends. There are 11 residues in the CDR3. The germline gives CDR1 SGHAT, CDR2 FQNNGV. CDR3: CASSQGRIQYF. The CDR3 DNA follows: TGTGCCAGCAGCCAGGGGCGCATTCAGTACTTC.

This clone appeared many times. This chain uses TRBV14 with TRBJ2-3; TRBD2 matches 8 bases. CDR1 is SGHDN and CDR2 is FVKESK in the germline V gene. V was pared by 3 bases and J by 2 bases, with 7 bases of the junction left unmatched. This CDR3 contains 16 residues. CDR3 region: CASSHRTSRDTDTQYF. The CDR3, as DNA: TGTGCCAGCAGCCATAGGACTAGCCGGGACACAGATACGCAGTATTTT.

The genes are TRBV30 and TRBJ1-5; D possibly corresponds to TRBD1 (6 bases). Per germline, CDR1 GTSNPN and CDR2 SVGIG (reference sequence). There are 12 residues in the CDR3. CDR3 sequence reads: CAYGQTNQPQHF. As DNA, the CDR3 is TGTGCATATGGACAGACCAATCAGCCCCAGCATTTT.

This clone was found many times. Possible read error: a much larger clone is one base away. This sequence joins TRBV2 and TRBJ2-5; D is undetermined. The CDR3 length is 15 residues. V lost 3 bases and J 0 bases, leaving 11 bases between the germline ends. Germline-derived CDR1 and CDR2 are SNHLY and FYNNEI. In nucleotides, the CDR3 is TGTGCCAGCAGTGATCCCCGGGTCCACCAAGAGACCCAGTACTTC. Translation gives CASSDPRVHQETQYF.

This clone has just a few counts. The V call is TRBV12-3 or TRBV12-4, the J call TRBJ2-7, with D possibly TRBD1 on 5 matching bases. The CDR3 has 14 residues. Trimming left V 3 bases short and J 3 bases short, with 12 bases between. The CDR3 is CASSFQGLLYEQYF. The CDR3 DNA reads TGTGCCAGCAGTTTTCAGGGCCTGCTCTACGAGCAGTACTTC.

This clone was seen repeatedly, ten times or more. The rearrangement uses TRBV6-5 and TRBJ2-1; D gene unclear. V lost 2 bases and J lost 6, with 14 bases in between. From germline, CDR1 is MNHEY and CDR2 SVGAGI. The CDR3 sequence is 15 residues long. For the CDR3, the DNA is TGTGCCAGCAGTTACCGCGTGGGCAGTTCCAATGAGCAGTTCTTC. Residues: CASSYRVGSSNEQFF.

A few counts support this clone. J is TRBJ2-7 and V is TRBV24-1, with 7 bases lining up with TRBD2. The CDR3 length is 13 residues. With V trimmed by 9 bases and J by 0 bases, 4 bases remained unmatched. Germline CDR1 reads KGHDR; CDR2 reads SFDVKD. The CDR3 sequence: CATGTGGSYEQYF. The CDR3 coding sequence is TGTGCCACCGGGACGGGGGGCTCCTACGAGCAGTACTTC.

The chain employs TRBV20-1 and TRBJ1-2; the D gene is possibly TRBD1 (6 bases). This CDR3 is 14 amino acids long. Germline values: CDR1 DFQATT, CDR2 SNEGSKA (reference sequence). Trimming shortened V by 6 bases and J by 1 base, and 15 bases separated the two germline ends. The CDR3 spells CSATAGEGNYGYTF. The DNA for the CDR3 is TGCAGTGCAACAGCAGGGGAGGGTAACTATGGCTACACCTTC.

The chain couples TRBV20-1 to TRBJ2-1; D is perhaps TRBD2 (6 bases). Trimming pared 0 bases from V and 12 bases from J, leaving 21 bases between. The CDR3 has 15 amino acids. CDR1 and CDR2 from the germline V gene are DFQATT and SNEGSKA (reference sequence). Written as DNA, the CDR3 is TGCAGTGCTAGAGATGGCGGGGCGGAATACAGTGGGCAGTTCTTC. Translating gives CSARDGGAEYSGQFF.